These T cell receptor beta chains were read from a single sample in a study of blood T cell repertoires in COVID-19. TCRdb keeps only in-frame clones here, not all; method: immunoSEQ multiplex PCR. The sample includes 110,000 to 150,000 clones, about four fifths of them seen just once. The material sequenced was peripheral blood. The receptors stem from a woman aged 80 or over with acute or convalescent COVID-19. Each CDR3 is given with its conserved first and last residue. A D gene is named only where the DNA matches it firmly. Clone size is not always given. Where it is, it says once, few, many or a class for expanded clones.

TGCGCCAGCAGCCCTAGCTGGGGTGGGGAGACCCAGTACTTC CASSPSWGGETQYF TRBJ2-5 NA NA TRBV5-1
TGTGCCAGCAGCCAACACACAGGGTCAGAGACCCAGTACTTC CASSQHTGSETQYF TRBJ2-5 NA NA TRBV3-1/TRBV3-2
TGTGCCAGCAGCTTAGGCCGAGCGGGGTTTAGCTCCTACAATGAGCAGTTCTTC CASSLGRAGFSSYNEQFF TRBJ2-1 NA TRBD2 TRBV13
TGCAGCGTTTACGGGGGTATCACTGAAGCTTTCTTT CSVYGGITEAFF TRBJ1-1 NA NA TRBV29-1
TGTGCCAGCAGCTTGGGGAGCGCTGAAGCTTTCTTT CASSLGSAEAFF TRBJ1-1 NA NA TRBV5-6
TGTGCCAGCAGCCAAGTTCGACTAGACTTAAACAATGAGCAGTTCTTC CASSQVRLDLNNEQFF TRBJ2-1 NA NA TRBV3-1/TRBV3-2
TGTGCCAGCAGGCCAGGACAGAGTCAGAAGGAAAAACTGTTTTTT CASRPGQSQKEKLFF TRBJ1-4 NA NA TRBV6-5
TGTGCCATCAGGTCACAGGGGGATAGCAATCAGCCCCAGCATTTT CAIRSQGDSNQPQHF TRBJ1-5 NA TRBD1 TRBV10-3
TGTGCCAGCAGCTTAGCGGCGGCAGGGTATGGCTACACCTTC CASSLAAAGYGYTF TRBJ1-2 NA NA TRBV7-2
TGTGCCAGTAGTATAGGGACAACTAACTATGGCTACACCTTC CASSIGTTNYGYTF TRBJ1-2 NA NA TRBV19
TGCGCCAGCAGCTTCCTTCCAACTTCGACTAGCGGGGGACCCTACAATGAGCAGTTCTTC CASSFLPTSTSGGPYNEQFF TRBJ2-1 once TRBD2 TRBV5-1
TGTGCCAGCAGCTTTGGGGGCAGGATGGATTCACCCCTCCACTTT CASSFGGRMDSPLHF TRBJ1-6 NA NA TRBV5-4
TGTGCCTGGGGGACAGGGAACACTGAAGCTTTCTTT CAWGTGNTEAFF TRBJ1-1 NA TRBD1 TRBV30
TGTGCCACCGAGACAGGCAACTATGGCTACACCTTC CATETGNYGYTF TRBJ1-2 few NA TRBV2
TGTGCCAGTAGTATAGATCTTGGCCAGCCCCAGCATTTT CASSIDLGQPQHF TRBJ1-5 NA NA TRBV19
TGTGCCAGCACAGGGACAGACTCTGGAAACACCATATATTTT CASTGTDSGNTIYF TRBJ1-3 few TRBD1 TRBV9
TGTGCCACCAAGGCGGGGGGAACTAGCACAGATACGCAGTATTTT CATKAGGTSTDTQYF TRBJ2-3 NA TRBD2 TRBV19
TGTGCCAGCAGCCAAGGTTTCCAGCGGACCTCCTACAATGAGCAGTTCTTC CASSQGFQRTSYNEQFF TRBJ2-1 NA NA TRBV4-2
TGTGCCAGCAGCCCTAGGGACAGGGGTGGCAATCAGCCCCAGCATTTT CASSPRDRGGNQPQHF TRBJ1-5 NA TRBD1 TRBV7-8
TGTGCCAGCATGGACAGGGCCTATCAGCCCCAGCATTTT CASMDRAYQPQHF TRBJ1-5 once TRBD1 TRBV6-5
TGTGCCAGTAGTATCATGACGGAGGGTTCCTCTGGGGCCAACGTCCTGACTTTC CASSIMTEGSSGANVLTF TRBJ2-6 NA NA TRBV19
TGTGCTAGTGGTTTCACTTACGAGCAGTACTTC CASGFTYEQYF TRBJ2-7 few NA TRBV12-5
TGTGCCAGCAGCGCTGCGGAGGGCGCGAGAGCTTTCTTT CASSAAEGARAFF TRBJ1-1 NA NA TRBV7-3
TGTGCCAGCAGCTGGACAGGGGCCTATGGCTACACCTTC CASSWTGAYGYTF TRBJ1-2 NA TRBD1 TRBV11-2
TGCGCCAGCAGTCGCGAGGGCGTCCAGAGCTCTGGAAACACCATATATTTT CASSREGVQSSGNTIYF TRBJ1-3 NA NA TRBV5-1
TGTGCCTGGAGTGTAGGGACTAGCGGATCTCTAGCCAAAAACATTCAGTACTTC CAWSVGTSGSLAKNIQYF TRBJ2-4 NA TRBD2 TRBV30
TGTGCCACCAGCCTTGGGGCGGGGCTTGGTTGGACTTTCTTT CATSLGAGLGWTFF TRBJ1-1 NA NA TRBV15
TGTGCCAGCAGTTTGAACAGGGGGCGCGAAAAACTGTTTTTT CASSLNRGREKLFF TRBJ1-4 NA TRBD1 TRBV27
TGTGCCCGCCGCCCGTCGGGGGTTGGTGAAGCTTTCTTT CARRPSGVGEAFF TRBJ1-1 NA NA TRBV2
TGTGCCAGCAGCTCCAAGGACAGGGGACCATACGAGCAGTACTTC CASSSKDRGPYEQYF TRBJ2-7 NA TRBD1 TRBV7-8
TGCGCCAGCAGCTTGGGACGCGAACAGGGCCGCTATGGCTACACCTTC CASSLGREQGRYGYTF TRBJ1-2 NA NA TRBV5-1
TGTGCCAGCAGCCAAGATAGGACAGGAGGGACCTATGGCTACACCTTC CASSQDRTGGTYGYTF TRBJ1-2 NA TRBD1 TRBV4-2
TGTGCCAGCAGCTTACTCGGCAGGATAAACACTGAAGCTTTCTTT CASSLLGRINTEAFF TRBJ1-1 NA NA TRBV7-9
TGCGCCAGCAGCCAGAGGGGGTTCTGGGCTTTCTTT CASSQRGFWAFF TRBJ1-1 few NA TRBV5-1
TGTGCCAGCAGCCTCAGGGGGGCCCCCTACGAGCAGTACTTC CASSLRGAPYEQYF TRBJ2-7 NA NA TRBV6-2/TRBV6-3
TGTGCCTGGAGGAGCTGGGGACCGGGACAGAAAAATGAAAAACTGTTTTTT CAWRSWGPGQKNEKLFF TRBJ1-4 NA TRBD1 TRBV30
TGTGCCAGCAGCGATCGACAGGGTCTAGGTCTTAATGAGCAGTTCTTC CASSDRQGLGLNEQFF TRBJ2-1 NA TRBD1 TRBV5-4
TGTGCCATCAGCGACAGGGGGGGGTCCTATGGCTACACCTTC CAISDRGGSYGYTF TRBJ1-2 NA TRBD1 TRBV10-3
TGTGCCAGCAAAAGGGAAGACAGGGGGCGATCCGGCTATGGCTACACCTTC CASKREDRGRSGYGYTF TRBJ1-2 NA TRBD1 TRBV27
TGTGCCACCAGTGATTCAAGACAGGGAACCGGGGAGCTGTTTTTT CATSDSRQGTGELFF TRBJ2-2 NA TRBD1 TRBV24-1
TGCGCCAGCAGTGGGGCCCCGGGGACAGGGGGGGGAACTGAAGCTTTCTTT CASSGAPGTGGGTEAFF TRBJ1-1 NA TRBD1 TRBV10-2
TGTGCCAGCAGCCCTACCGGGGACACTGAAGCTTTCTTT CASSPTGDTEAFF TRBJ1-1 NA NA TRBV7-2
TGTGCCAGCAGCCTTTCGTCAGGGGGCTCCTACAATGAGCAGTTCTTC CASSLSSGGSYNEQFF TRBJ2-1 NA TRBD1 TRBV7-8
TGTGCCAGCAGTTTAACAGGGACCTATGGCTACACCTTC CASSLTGTYGYTF TRBJ1-2 NA NA TRBV12-3/TRBV12-4
TGCAGCGTTTTGATGTGGGACAGGGGTTCCAATGAGCAGTTCTTC CSVLMWDRGSNEQFF TRBJ2-1 few TRBD1 TRBV29-1
TGTGCCAGTAGTACCAGACCGGGACAGAGGCCGCGTGAAGCGAACACTGAAGCTTTCTTT CASSTRPGQRPREANTEAFF TRBJ1-1 NA TRBD1 TRBV19
TGTGCCAGCAGTTGCAGGGACTGTGAAGCTTTCTTT CASSCRDCEAFF TRBJ1-1 once NA TRBV27
TGTGCCCGAGCAACACAGGGGGCTACTGAAGCTTTCTTT CARATQGATEAFF TRBJ1-1 NA TRBD1 TRBV30
TGTGCCAGTAGTGCCAAAGGTCGACAGGGGCCCACTGGAAACACCATATATTTT CASSAKGRQGPTGNTIYF TRBJ1-3 once TRBD1 TRBV19
TGTGCCAGCAGTTACTCGCCGGGACAGGGCTCGAGCTCCTATAATTCACCCCTCCACTTT CASSYSPGQGSSSYNSPLHF TRBJ1-6 NA TRBD1 TRBV6-2/TRBV6-3
TGTGCCAGCAGCCCGGGTCCCGCCGGGGAGCTGTTTTTT CASSPGPAGELFF TRBJ2-2 NA NA TRBV5-6
TGTGCCAGAAGCCGCCCCGGGACAGTCAACTATGGCTACACCTTC CARSRPGTVNYGYTF TRBJ1-2 NA TRBD1 TRBV5-3
TGCAGCGCCTCGATAGGGGTGAATTCACCCCTCCACTTT CSASIGVNSPLHF TRBJ1-6 NA NA TRBV29-1
TGTGCCAGCAGTTCCTGGGGCATGTCCGGGCTTAACTATGGCTACACCTTC CASSSWGMSGLNYGYTF TRBJ1-2 NA NA TRBV7-3
TGTGCCAGCAGTGACGGGACTAGCGGGGGGTACAATGAGCAGTTCTTC CASSDGTSGGYNEQFF TRBJ2-1 NA TRBD2 TRBV27
TGCAGCGTTCTGGCAGCGACTGAAGCTTTCTTT CSVLAATEAFF TRBJ1-1 few NA TRBV29-1